This TCR beta chain was recovered during a study of blood T cell repertoires in COVID-19. On the study more broadly: Specimens from acute and convalescent COVID-19 originated in the United States, Italy and Spain. PBMCs, B-cell-depleted T cells, or T cells provided the cDNA or gDNA that made up the material.

A single count supports this clone. As originally analysed: Quantification of nucleated cells was approximated via reference gene primer amplification. Method: immunoSEQ multiplex PCR; TCRdb's copy keeps in-frame clones and lacks some. That table furnishes V, J and clone size, whereas the DNA furnished D and trimming. The table records tens of thousands of clones, around 87% of them present only once. The CDR3 loop spans 16 amino acids. Germline V lookup: CDR1 SGHRS, CDR2 YFSETQ. V dropped 7 bases and J dropped 1; count of bases not matched to a gene: 10. The gene calls are TRBV5-1 and TRBJ2-3; TRBD1 matches at 9 bases. Input material: peripheral blood. This clonotype was sampled from a man aged 45-60 years with acute or convalescent COVID-19. CDR3 sequence: CASFEDRGLGTDTQYF. DNA of the CDR3: TGCGCCAGCTTCGAGGACAGGGGTCTAGGCACAGATACGCAGTATTTT.